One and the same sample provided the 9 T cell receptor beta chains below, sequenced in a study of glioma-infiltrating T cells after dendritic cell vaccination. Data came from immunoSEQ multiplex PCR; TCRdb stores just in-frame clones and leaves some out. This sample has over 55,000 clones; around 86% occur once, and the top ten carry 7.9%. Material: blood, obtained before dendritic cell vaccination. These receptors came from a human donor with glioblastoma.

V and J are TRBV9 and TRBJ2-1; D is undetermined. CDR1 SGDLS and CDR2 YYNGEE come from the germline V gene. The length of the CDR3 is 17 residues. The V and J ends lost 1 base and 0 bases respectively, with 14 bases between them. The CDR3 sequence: CASSVTWLSSSYNEQFF. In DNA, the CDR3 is TGTGCCAGCAGCGTAACCTGGCTGTCAAGCTCCTACAATGAGCAGTTCTTC.

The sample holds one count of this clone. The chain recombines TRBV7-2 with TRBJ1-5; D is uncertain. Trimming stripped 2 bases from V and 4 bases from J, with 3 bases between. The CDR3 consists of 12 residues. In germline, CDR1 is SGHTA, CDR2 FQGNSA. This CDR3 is CASSLPNQPQHF. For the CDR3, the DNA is TGTGCCAGCAGCTTACCGAATCAGCCCCAGCATTTT.

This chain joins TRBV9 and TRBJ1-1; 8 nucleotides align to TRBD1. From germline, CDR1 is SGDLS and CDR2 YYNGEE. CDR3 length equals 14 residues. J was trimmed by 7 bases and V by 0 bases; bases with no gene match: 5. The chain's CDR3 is CASSVAGTGLEAFF. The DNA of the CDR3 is TGTGCCAGCAGCGTAGCAGGGACAGGTCTTGAAGCTTTCTTT.

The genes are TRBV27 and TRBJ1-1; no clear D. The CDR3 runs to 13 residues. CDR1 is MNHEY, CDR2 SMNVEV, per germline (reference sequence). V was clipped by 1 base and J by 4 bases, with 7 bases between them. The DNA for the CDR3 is TGTGCCAGCAGTTTATTCCCCCGCACTGAAGCTTTCTTT. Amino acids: CASSLFPRTEAFF.

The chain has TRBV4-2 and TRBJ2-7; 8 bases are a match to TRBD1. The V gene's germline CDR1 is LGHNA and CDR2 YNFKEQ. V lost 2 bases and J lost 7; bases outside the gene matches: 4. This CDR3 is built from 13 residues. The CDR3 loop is CASSQRQGREQYF. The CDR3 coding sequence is TGTGCCAGCAGCCAAAGACAGGGGCGGGAGCAGTACTTC.

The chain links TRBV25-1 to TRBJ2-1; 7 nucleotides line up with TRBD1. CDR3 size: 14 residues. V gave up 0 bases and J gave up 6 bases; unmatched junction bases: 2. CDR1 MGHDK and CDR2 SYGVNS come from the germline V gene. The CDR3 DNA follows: TGTGCCAGCAGTGAATATTCAGGGGGCAATGAGCAGTTCTTC. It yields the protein CASSEYSGGNEQFF.

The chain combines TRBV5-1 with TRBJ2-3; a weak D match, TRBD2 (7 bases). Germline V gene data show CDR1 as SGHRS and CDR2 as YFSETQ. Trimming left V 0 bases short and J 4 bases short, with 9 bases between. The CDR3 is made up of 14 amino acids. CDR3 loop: CASSLGGGPDTQYF. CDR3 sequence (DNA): TGCGCCAGCAGCTTGGGCGGGGGCCCAGATACGCAGTATTTT. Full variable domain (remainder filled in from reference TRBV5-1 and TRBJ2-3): KAGVTQTPRYLIKTRGQQVTLSCSPISGHRSVSWYQQTPGQGLQFLFEYFSETQRNKGNFPGRFSGRQFSNSRSEMNVSTLELGDSALYLCASSLGGGPDTQYFGPGTRLTVL.

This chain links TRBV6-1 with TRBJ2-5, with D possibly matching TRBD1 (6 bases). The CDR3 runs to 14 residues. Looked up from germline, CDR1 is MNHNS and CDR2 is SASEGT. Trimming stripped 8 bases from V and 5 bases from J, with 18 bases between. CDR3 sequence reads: CASVMGAQGETQYF. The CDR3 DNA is TGTGCCAGCGTAATGGGGGCCCAGGGGGAGACCCAGTACTTC.

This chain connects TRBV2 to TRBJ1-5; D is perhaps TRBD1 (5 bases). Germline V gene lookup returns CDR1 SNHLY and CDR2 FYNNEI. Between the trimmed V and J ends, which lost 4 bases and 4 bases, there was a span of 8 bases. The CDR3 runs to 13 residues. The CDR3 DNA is TGTGCCAGCAGTGGACAGCAGAATCAGCCCCAGCATTTT. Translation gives CASSGQQNQPQHF.